The present entry profiles one T cell receptor (beta chain) with its context. Its target is not known. The data were obtained in a study of CD4+ T cells in melanoma. Broader study findings: A reported correlation linked neoantigen-specific CD4+ T cells to CD8+, macrophage and B cell function. Diverse differentiation states were reported for melanoma neoantigen-specific CD4+ T cells.

Using immunoSEQ multiplex PCR, the repertoire was profiled, and TCRdb retains in-frame clones only, with some absent. This sample has about 15,000 clones, with around four fifths found just once. The CDR3 length is 13 residues. With 5 bases removed from V and 2 bases from J, the gap between germline ends came to 9 bases. Germline V lookup: CDR1 SNHLY, CDR2 FYNNEI. The chain links TRBV2 to TRBJ1-1; no reliable D call. What was sequenced was cells from a culture (not recorded whether cultured in vitro). This receptor was identified in a human donor with melanoma. The CDR3 sequence: CASSMDGNTEAFF. In DNA form, the CDR3 reads TGTGCCAGCAGTATGGACGGCAACACTGAAGCTTTCTTT.